Below, 22 T cell receptor beta chains from the same sample are listed, as sequenced in a study of immune evolution from preneoplasia to lung adenocarcinoma. Sequencing used immunoSEQ multiplex PCR; TCRdb keeps in-frame clones, though not all of them. The table includes around 25,000 clones, roughly 70% detected once. Sequences were obtained from FFPE invasive lung adenocarcinoma tissue. These TCRs come from a person aged 60 to 70 with invasive lung adenocarcinoma. Some clones in this sample may be carry-over from other donors' samples.

This clone was observed a few times. The chain recombines TRBV5-1 with TRBJ1-2; D call uncertain. The V end lost 0 bases, the J end lost 4 bases, and 13 bases lay between the germline ends. Germline lookup yields CDR1 SGHRS and CDR2 YFSETQ. CDR3 length: 15 amino acids. Written as DNA, the CDR3 is TGCGCCAGCAGCTTGGACGGCCGTACTCTCTATGGCTACACCTTC. It encodes CASSLDGRTLYGYTF. Variable domain in full (rest from reference TRBV5-1 and TRBJ1-2): KAGVTQTPRYLIKTRGQQVTLSCSPISGHRSVSWYQQTPGQGLQFLFEYFSETQRNKGNFPGRFSGRQFSNSRSEMNVSTLELGDSALYLCASSLDGRTLYGYTFGSGTRLTVV.

The gene calls are TRBV11-2 and TRBJ2-5; D unclear. Trimming took 5 bases from V and 1 from J, leaving 5 bases between them. Germline CDR1 reads SGHAT; CDR2 reads FQNNGV. The CDR3 spans 12 residues. The DNA of the CDR3 is TGTGCCAGCAGCCCCACCCAAGAGACCCAGTACTTC. This translates into CASSPTQETQYF.

The genes are TRBV2 and TRBJ2-5, with no clear D. Germline CDR1 SNHLY, CDR2 FYNNEI. The CDR3 runs to 12 residues. V was clipped by 8 bases and J by 5 bases, with 12 bases between them. This CDR3 is CASRDLRETQYF. CDR3 in DNA: TGTGCCAGCCGCGACCTTCGGGAGACCCAGTACTTC.

The sample holds a few counts of this clone. The chain combines TRBV6-1 with TRBJ1-4; TRBD1 might be the D (6 bases). CDR1 and CDR2 (germline): MNHNS, SASEGT. The CDR3 loop spans 14 amino acids. Trimming removed 6 bases at V and 8 bases at J, with 16 bases between. CDR3 region: CASSMVQGGEKLFF. The DNA for the CDR3 is TGTGCCAGCAGCATGGTACAGGGAGGCGAAAAACTGTTTTTT.

This clone qualifies as medium-sized. The chain employs TRBV7-2 and TRBJ2-1, with D maybe TRBD2 (6 bases). CDR1 and CDR2 (germline): SGHTA, FQGNSA. V dropped 7 bases and J dropped 3 bases, with 10 bases sitting between them. This CDR3 has 13 amino acids. Written as DNA, the CDR3 is TGTGCCAGCAACCTGGACTACTACAATGAGCAGTTCTTC. Protein product: CASNLDYYNEQFF.

This chain uses TRBV7-3 with TRBJ2-1, with a weak D call TRBD2 (5 bases). With 5 bases removed from V and 5 bases from J, the gap between germline ends came to 22 bases. Germline CDR1 and CDR2: SGHTA and FQGTGA. This CDR3 contains 17 residues. In DNA, the CDR3 is TGTGCCAGCAGCCCTCCGCAGGCCCGGGGAATCCACAATGAGCAGTTCTTC. As protein: CASSPPQARGIHNEQFF. The full variable domain, rest sourced from reference TRBV7-3 and TRBJ2-1, is GAGVSQTPSNKVTEKGKYVELRCDPISGHTALYWYRQSLGQGPEFLIYFQGTGAADDSGLPNDRFFAVRPEGSVSTLKIQRTERGDSAVYLCASSPPQARGIHNEQFFGPGTRLTVL.

This chain links TRBV7-8 with TRBJ2-7, with D unresolved. Germline V gene data show CDR1 as SGHVS and CDR2 as FQNEAQ. V lost 3 bases, J lost 3 bases, and 3 bases lay in between. The CDR3 runs 11 residues. CDR3 in amino acids: CASSFLYEQYF. The CDR3 DNA reads as TGTGCCAGCAGCTTCCTCTACGAGCAGTACTTC.

The rearrangement links TRBV5-6 to TRBJ2-7; a possible D gene is TRBD1 (5 bases). This CDR3 comprises 13 residues. Trimming pared 4 bases from V and 3 bases from J, leaving 11 bases between. The germline V gene has CDR1 SGHDT and CDR2 YYEEEE. This CDR3 is CASSAADSYEQYF. The CDR3 nucleotides are TGTGCCAGCAGCGCGGCAGACAGCTACGAGCAGTACTTC.

V and J are TRBV27 and TRBJ2-7; D gene unclear. The germline gives CDR1 MNHEY, CDR2 SMNVEV (reference sequence). V was shortened by 1 base and J by 3 bases, with 7 bases between the two germline ends. The CDR3 totals 13 residues. DNA of the CDR3: TGTGCCAGCAGTTTATACCCCGGCTACGAGCAGTACTTC. This encodes CASSLYPGYEQYF.

The chain employs TRBV7-8 and TRBJ1-5, with D perhaps matching TRBD1 (6 bases). Germline V lookup: CDR1 SGHVS, CDR2 FQNEAQ. Deletions cut 5 bases from V and 9 bases from J, with 14 bases between. This CDR3 is built from 13 residues. DNA for the CDR3: TGTGCCAGCAGCACCGACCAGGGGTTGCCCCAGCATTTT. Translating it yields CASSTDQGLPQHF.

The rearrangement links TRBV7-9 to TRBJ2-3; a possible D gene is TRBD2 (5 bases). Trimming pared 2 bases from V and 6 bases from J, leaving 18 bases between. Germline V lookup: CDR1 SEHNR, CDR2 FQNEAQ (reference sequence). The CDR3 consists of 16 residues. The CDR3 sequence: CASSLPPVGMLDTQYF. Written as DNA, the CDR3 is TGTGCCAGCAGCTTACCTCCCGTCGGGATGCTCGATACGCAGTATTTT.

V and J are TRBV19 and TRBJ1-2; D unclear. Germline V gene sequence: CDR1 LNHDA, CDR2 SQIVND (reference sequence). The CDR3 sequence is 15 residues long. V shed 7 bases and J shed 0 bases, with 15 bases lying between them. The CDR3 nucleotides read TGTGCCAGTAACTCCGGCAGAAATACTAACTATGGCTACACCTTC. Its translation: CASNSGRNTNYGYTF.

The chain has TRBV7-8 and TRBJ2-7; D is unclear. The CDR3 runs to 12 residues. Germline V lookup: CDR1 SGHVS, CDR2 FQNEAQ. The V and J ends lost 2 bases and 3 bases respectively, with 5 bases between them. CDR3 loop: CASSLFSYEQYF. The DNA of the CDR3 is TGTGCCAGCAGCTTATTCAGCTACGAGCAGTACTTC.

The gene calls are TRBV11-3 and TRBJ2-2, with D possibly TRBD2 on 5 matching bases. CDR1 SGHNT and CDR2 YENEEA come from the germline V gene. The CDR3 is made up of 14 amino acids. V lost 2 bases and J lost 3, with 7 bases in between. CDR3 protein: CASSLSGDTGELFF. The CDR3 bases are TGTGCCAGCAGCTTAAGCGGAGACACCGGGGAGCTGTTTTTT.

The chain links TRBV2 to TRBJ1-4; no firm D call. Deletions cut 7 bases from V and 0 bases from J, with 9 bases between. Germline V CDR1 and CDR2: SNHLY, FYNNEI. This CDR3 region has 14 residues. The CDR3 coding sequence is TGTGCCAGCAAGCAGAGAGCAACTAATGAAAAACTGTTTTTT. The encoded protein is CASKQRATNEKLFF.

The V gene is TRBV19, the J gene TRBJ1-1; D is possibly TRBD1 (5 bases). The V gene's germline CDR1 is LNHDA and CDR2 SQIVND (reference sequence). The CDR3 is 13 residues long. Between the trimmed V and J ends, which lost 6 bases and 6 bases, there was a span of 14 bases. The CDR3 spells CASRQTVVAEAFF. The CDR3 DNA is TGTGCCAGTAGACAGACAGTAGTCGCTGAAGCTTTCTTT.

The table lists this clone with a count of one. This chain uses TRBV4-1 with TRBJ2-2; D tentatively reads TRBD1 or TRBD2 (5 bases each). Between the trimmed V and J ends, which lost 0 bases and 2 bases, there was a span of 13 bases. CDR3 length equals 17 residues. Germline CDR1 MGHRA, CDR2 YSYEKL. CDR3 region: CASSQDLGTTNTGELFF. CDR3 DNA sequence: TGCGCCAGCAGCCAAGATCTCGGGACGACTAACACCGGGGAGCTGTTTTTT.

This clone was found once. The chain carries TRBV4-3 and TRBJ2-1, with D possibly matching TRBD2 (5 bases). V shed 4 bases and J shed 2 bases, with 12 bases lying between them. CDR1 and CDR2 from the germline V gene are LGHNA and YSLEER. The CDR3 loop spans 15 amino acids. This chain's CDR3 is CASSRGPWAYNEQFF. The CDR3 DNA reads TGCGCCAGCAGCCGAGGGCCGTGGGCCTACAATGAGCAGTTCTTC.

The V gene is TRBV7-9, the J gene TRBJ2-1, with 7 bases fitting TRBD1. The CDR3 has 13 amino acids. With V trimmed by 3 bases and J by 9 bases, 5 bases remained unmatched. The germline gives CDR1 SEHNR, CDR2 FQNEAQ (reference sequence). The CDR3 sequence: CASSFYRGGEQFF. DNA of the CDR3: TGTGCCAGCAGCTTTTACAGGGGTGGTGAGCAGTTCTTC.

This chain joins TRBV19 and TRBJ2-5; D unresolved. V was trimmed by 2 bases and J by 0 bases, leaving 4 bases between them. From germline, CDR1 is LNHDA and CDR2 SQIVND (reference sequence). The CDR3 is 13 residues long. Written as DNA, the CDR3 is TGTGCCAGTAGTATAAACCACCAAGAGACCCAGTACTTC. Translated: CASSINHQETQYF.

The V call is TRBV28, the J call TRBJ1-2; D is uncertain. The CDR3 length is 12 residues. Germline-derived CDR1 and CDR2 are MDHEN and SYDVKM. The germline V and J ends were trimmed by 8 bases and 2 bases, with 9 bases remaining between them. CDR3 bases: TGTGCCAGCCTAGGTTTCAACTATGGCTACACCTTC. Its translation is CASLGFNYGYTF.

The chain links TRBV28 to TRBJ2-6, with 12 bases that match TRBD2. V gave up 9 bases and J gave up 1 base; unmatched junction bases: 13. The CDR3 loop spans 19 amino acids. Germline loops: CDR1 MDHEN, CDR2 SYDVKM. The CDR3 DNA follows: TGTGCCAGTTACACTGGACTAGCGGGAATTGATTCTGGGGCCAACGTCCTGACTTTC. Residues: CASYTGLAGIDSGANVLTF.